These T cell receptor beta chains were read from a single sample in a study of control samples from healthy donors and cancer patients. Profiled with immunoSEQ multiplex PCR; TCRdb holds only in-frame clones, not every one. The sample lists 100,000 to 150,000 clones; about 90% were seen once. The specimen was blood. The source is a man between 18 and 35 years old in good health. Both conserved end residues are part of each CDR3. A D gene is named only where the DNA matches it firmly. Rows give clone size only sometimes, using once, few, many, or a class for an expanded clone.

TRBV7-2,TRBD1,TRBJ1-2,once,CASSTPGQGGANYGYTF,TGTGCCAGCAGCACCCCGGGACAGGGGGGGGCTAACTATGGCTACACCTTC
TRBV18,TRBD1,TRBJ2-7,.,CASSARDRPYEQYF,TGTGCCAGCTCAGCCCGGGACAGGCCTTACGAGCAGTACTTC
TRBV6-4,.,TRBJ1-2,.,CASMGRVADGYTF,TGTGCCAGCATGGGCAGGGTAGCCGATGGCTACACCTTC
TRBV20-1,TRBD2,TRBJ2-5,.,CSASSYLAGAPEETQYF,TGCAGTGCTAGTAGTTATCTAGCGGGAGCGCCAGAAGAGACCCAGTACTTC
TRBV5-1,.,TRBJ1-1,.,CASSLVQKGTEAFF,TGCGCCAGCAGCTTGGTTCAGAAGGGGACTGAAGCTTTCTTT
TRBV28,.,TRBJ1-2,.,CASSSFPGYGYTF,TGTGCCAGCAGTTCCTTCCCGGGCTATGGCTACACCTTC
TRBV18,TRBD1,TRBJ2-1,.,CAGRTGINNEQFF,TGTGCCGGTAGGACAGGGATCAACAATGAGCAGTTCTTC
TRBV9,TRBD1,TRBJ1-2,.,CASSPRDRANGYTF,TGTGCCAGCAGCCCTCGGGACAGGGCAAATGGCTACACCTTC
TRBV9,.,TRBJ1-6,few,CASSPGPGSPLHF,TGTGCCAGCAGCCCCGGTCCGGGTTCACCCCTCCACTTT
TRBV10-3,TRBD1,TRBJ2-2,once,CAISLGQGGTGELFF,TGTGCCATCAGCCTTGGACAGGGCGGCACCGGGGAGCTGTTTTTT
TRBV5-1,.,TRBJ1-1,.,CASSLGRPGNTEAFF,TGCGCCAGCAGCTTGGGTCGGCCAGGGAACACTGAAGCTTTCTTT
TRBV6-5,TRBD1,TRBJ1-3,.,CASSRYRGSGNTIYF,TGTGCCAGCAGTAGATACAGGGGCTCTGGAAACACCATATATTTT
TRBV9,TRBD2,TRBJ2-2,.,CASSVAGGPGNTGELFF,TGTGCCAGCAGCGTAGCGGGAGGGCCCGGGAACACCGGGGAGCTGTTTTTT
TRBV6-2/TRBV6-3,.,TRBJ1-1,.,CASSLRQARGAFF,TGTGCCAGCAGTCTTAGACAGGCCCGAGGAGCTTTCTTT
TRBV6-1,TRBD2,TRBJ2-3,.,CASSAGLAGGGSTDTQYF,TGTGCCAGCAGTGCGGGACTAGCGGGAGGTGGTAGCACAGATACGCAGTATTTT
TRBV2,.,TRBJ2-1,once,CASSGVRSYNEQFF,TGTGCCAGCAGTGGCGTGCGCTCCTACAATGAGCAGTTCTTC
TRBV27,.,TRBJ1-2,.,CASSGRRGYTF,TGTGCCAGCAGCGGAAGACGTGGCTACACCTTC
TRBV27,TRBD1,TRBJ2-7,.,CASSSGQGRFGNEQYF,TGTGCCAGCAGTTCAGGACAGGGGAGGTTTGGAAACGAGCAGTACTTC
TRBV19,TRBD1,TRBJ2-5,.,CASSPLPGQGETQYF,TGTGCCAGTAGTCCTCTCCCAGGACAGGGAGAGACCCAGTACTTC
TRBV28,.,TRBJ1-1,.,CASSLNRPGRNTEAFF,TGTGCCAGCAGTCTTAACCGCCCAGGGAGGAACACTGAAGCTTTCTTT
TRBV6-2/TRBV6-3,.,TRBJ2-3,.,CASSFSSPSDTQYF,TGTGCCAGCAGTTTTAGTAGCCCTTCAGATACGCAGTATTTT
TRBV7-8,TRBD2,TRBJ2-7,.,CASSLTSGRYYEQYF,TGTGCCAGCAGCTTAACTAGCGGGAGGTACTACGAGCAGTACTTC
TRBV11-2,.,TRBJ2-3,.,CASAASTDTQYF,TGTGCCAGCGCAGCTAGCACAGATACGCAGTATTTT
TRBV5-1,.,TRBJ1-2,.,CASSPGLNYGYTF,TGCGCCAGCAGCCCGGGACTCAACTATGGCTACACCTTC
TRBV7-2,.,TRBJ1-6,.,CASTSSGQGRNSPLHF,TGTGCCAGCACCTCTTCGGGTCAGGGAAGGAATTCACCCCTCCACTTT
TRBV11-2,.,TRBJ2-7,once,CASSRQEGIYEQYF,TGTGCCAGCAGCAGACAGGAGGGAATCTACGAGCAGTACTTC
TRBV18,TRBD1,TRBJ2-7,.,CASSSGSGQGIYEQYF,TGTGCCAGCTCATCAGGGTCCGGACAGGGAATCTACGAGCAGTACTTC
TRBV6-5,TRBD1,TRBJ2-1,.,CASSGQGNMGQFF,TGTGCCAGCTCCGGACAGGGCAATATGGGGCAGTTCTTC
TRBV10-2,.,TRBJ2-7,.,CASRSFRGEQYF,TGCGCCAGCAGGTCCTTCAGGGGCGAGCAGTACTTC
TRBV2,.,TRBJ2-7,.,CASLSRDASYTGAYYEQYF,TGTGCCAGTTTAAGCCGGGACGCCTCTTATACGGGAGCCTACTACGAGCAGTACTTC
TRBV9,TRBD1,TRBJ1-1,.,CASSASTGMLGTEAFF,TGTGCCAGCAGCGCTTCGACAGGGATGTTAGGCACTGAAGCTTTCTTT
TRBV19,.,TRBJ2-3,.,CASHDSQTSTDTQYF,TGTGCCAGCCACGACAGCCAGACTAGCACAGATACGCAGTATTTT
TRBV7-7,TRBD2,TRBJ2-1,.,CASSLGGGGTEQFF,TGTGCTAGCAGCTTAGGAGGCGGGGGGACTGAGCAGTTCTTC
TRBV2,.,TRBJ2-7,.,CASSGDIHEQYF,TGTGCCAGCAGTGGAGACATCCACGAGCAGTACTTC
TRBV6-5,TRBD1,TRBJ1-4,once,CASTAGTGTNEKLFF,TGTGCCAGCACCGCCGGGACAGGTACTAATGAAAAACTGTTTTTT
TRBV9,TRBD1,TRBJ1-3,.,CASSEAPGTAGNTIYF,TGTGCCAGCAGCGAGGCACCCGGGACAGCAGGAAACACCATATATTTT
TRBV10-3,TRBD1,TRBJ1-2,.,CAISNRGENSDGYTF,TGTGCCATCAGTAACAGGGGTGAGAACTCGGATGGCTACACCTTC
TRBV18,TRBD1,TRBJ2-5,.,CASSPDRGVVQETQYF,TGTGCCAGCTCACCCGACAGGGGCGTTGTCCAAGAGACCCAGTACTTC
TRBV28,TRBD1,TRBJ1-5,.,CASSSGGRGQMGQPQHF,TGTGCCAGCAGTTCTGGGGGCAGGGGGCAGATGGGTCAGCCCCAGCATTTT
TRBV5-6,TRBD1,TRBJ1-2,.,CASSQTGGLGYTF,TGTGCCAGCAGCCAGACAGGGGGACTTGGCTACACCTTC
TRBV27,.,TRBJ1-2,.,CASSTGQVYTF,TGTGCCAGCAGTACCGGACAAGTCTACACCTTC
TRBV21-1,.,TRBJ2-7,.,CASSPEQYF,TGTGCCAGCAGCCCAGAGCAGTACTTC
TRBV5-1,.,TRBJ2-5,.,CASSLGIVQETQYF,TGCGCCAGCAGCTTGGGCATAGTCCAAGAGACCCAGTACTTC
TRBV7-2,.,TRBJ2-3,once,CASSPYSTDTQYF,TGTGCCAGCAGCCCCTATAGTACAGATACGCAGTATTTT
TRBV7-3,.,TRBJ1-2,.,CASSSGYGYTF,TGTGCCAGCAGCTCCGGCTATGGCTACACCTTC
TRBV7-9,.,TRBJ1-3,.,CASSFNRDLSGNTIYF,TGTGCCAGCAGCTTTAACCGGGACCTCTCTGGAAACACCATATATTTT
TRBV19,TRBD1,TRBJ1-5,.,CASSIALDRVGQPQHF,TGTGCCAGTAGTATAGCCCTGGACAGGGTCGGTCAGCCCCAGCATTTT
TRBV13,.,TRBJ2-2,.,CASTDGQLNTGELFF,TGTGCCAGCACTGATGGACAGTTGAACACCGGGGAGCTGTTTTTT
TRBV2,TRBD1,TRBJ2-6,.,CASSIQPGGAGANVLTF,TGTGCCAGCAGTATTCAACCAGGGGGCGCTGGGGCCAACGTCCTGACTTTC
TRBV15,TRBD2,TRBJ2-5,.,CATSRDGSGRETQYF,TGTGCCACCAGCAGAGATGGGAGCGGGAGGGAGACCCAGTACTTC
TRBV29-1,.,TRBJ2-1,.,CSVSEPGISHNEQFF,TGCAGCGTTTCAGAGCCCGGAATATCCCACAATGAGCAGTTCTTC
TRBV15,.,TRBJ2-1,.,CATSRDRNLHNEQFF,TGTGCCACCAGCAGAGATCGGAACTTGCACAATGAGCAGTTCTTC
TRBV27,.,TRBJ1-4,.,CASSFWDKNEKLFF,TGTGCCAGCAGTTTCTGGGACAAAAATGAAAAACTGTTTTTT
TRBV11-2,.,TRBJ1-1,.,CASSFTDGLGEAFF,TGTGCCAGCAGCTTTACGGACGGATTAGGTGAAGCTTTCTTT